This T cell receptor beta chain appears in the sequencing data of a study of T cell repertoires in cytomegalovirus infection. Looking at the study overall: Matching HLA type, along with CMV infection, was indicated by public TCR beta signatures. Findings of the study overall: The ex vivo response was dominated by HLA-C-restricted CMV-specific TCR beta clonotypes.

This clonotype was seen a handful of times. Its antigen is as yet unknown. TCRdb redid the calling of the reads with MiXCR, one entry per CDR3 protein. The sample lists 360,000 or so distinct CDR3 sequences, about 35% occurring once. Looked up from germline, CDR1 is SGHRS and CDR2 is YFSETQ. The CDR3 sequence is 14 residues long. Trimming took 4 bases from V and 9 from J, leaving 19 bases between them. The clonotype originates from a human donor in good health (CMV status not recorded). Some clones in this sample may be carry-over from other donors' samples. Material: cultured PBMCs, obtained from culture after CMV antigen stimulation. This chain connects TRBV5-1 to TRBJ1-1, with a weak D call TRBD1 (6 bases). Written as DNA, the CDR3 is TGCGCCAGCAGCACCGGGGGGGGGCGAAGGCAAGCTTTCTTT. The encoded protein is CASSTGGGRRQAFF.